A selection of T cell receptor beta chains follows, all from one sample in a study of blood T cell repertoires in COVID-19. Repertoires were generated with immunoSEQ multiplex PCR, while TCRdb's copy carries only in-frame clones and drops some. The sample records 320,000 or so clones, around nine tenths being singletons. Sequencing was done on a sample of PBMCs or T cells enriched from blood (not recorded which). These receptors were taken from a man aged 30 to 39 who had recovered from COVID-19. The CDR3 runs from the conserved cysteine through the conserved F or W. A D gene is named only where the DNA matches it firmly. For some rows the clone size is stated as once, few or many, or as a class when expanded; others skip it.

D,size,V,J,DNA,CDR3
.,.,TRBV5-1,TRBJ1-1,TGCGCCAGCAGGATACAGGATAGGGTCACTGAAGCTTTCTTT,CASRIQDRVTEAFF
.,.,TRBV9,TRBJ2-2,TGTGCCAGCAGCGTATTTAAAGCTAACACCGGGGAGCTGTTTTTT,CASSVFKANTGELFF
TRBD1,.,TRBV5-1,TRBJ1-2,TGCGCCAGCAGCGGAGGACAGGGGAGCTATGATGGCTACACCTTC,CASSGGQGSYDGYTF
.,once,TRBV29-1,TRBJ1-2,TGCAGCGTTGGCCCGCAGGGGAGATCTGATGGCTACACCTTC,CSVGPQGRSDGYTF
TRBD1,.,TRBV18,TRBJ2-7,TGTGCCAGCTCACCACCGAAAGGACAGGTGTACTACGAGCAGTACTTC,CASSPPKGQVYYEQYF
TRBD1,.,TRBV15,TRBJ1-1,TGTGCCACAGGGGACAGCTCCACTGAAGCTTTCTTT,CATGDSSTEAFF
.,.,TRBV4-1,TRBJ1-2,TGCGCCAGCAGCCAAGGTGGACAGTTAAACTATGGCTACACCTTC,CASSQGGQLNYGYTF
.,.,TRBV12-3/TRBV12-4,TRBJ1-1,TGTGCCAGCAATAGGAACACTGAAGCTTTCTTT,CASNRNTEAFF
TRBD2,.,TRBV11-3,TRBJ2-3,TGTGCCAGCAGCACGGGACTAGCGGACGCTAGCACAGATACGCAGTATTTT,CASSTGLADASTDTQYF
.,.,TRBV2,TRBJ2-4,TGTGCCAGCAGTGAAAGGCAGGGGAAAAACATTCAGTACTTC,CASSERQGKNIQYF
.,.,TRBV12-3/TRBV12-4,TRBJ1-4,TGTGCCAGCGGGAGTCCCGATGAAAAACTGTTTTTT,CASGSPDEKLFF
.,.,TRBV5-6,TRBJ1-2,TGTGCCAGCAGCTTATCCGGGAACGGCTACACCTTC,CASSLSGNGYTF
TRBD1,.,TRBV2,TRBJ2-2,TGTGCCAGCAGTATGACAGGGTGGACCGGGGAGCTGTTTTTT,CASSMTGWTGELFF
.,.,TRBV15,TRBJ1-6,TGTGCCACCAGCAGCAGGGGCTTTAGCTCACCCCTCCACTTT,CATSSRGFSSPLHF
.,.,TRBV30,TRBJ1-5,TGTGCCTGGAATACAGGGCCGAATCAGCCCCAGCATTTT,CAWNTGPNQPQHF
.,.,TRBV3-1/TRBV3-2,TRBJ2-2,TGTGCCAGCAGCCAACGAGGAGGGCATGAGAACACCGGGGAGCTGTTTTTT,CASSQRGGHENTGELFF
.,.,TRBV28,TRBJ1-1,TGTGCCAGCAGTTTAGGTAGGGGACTTCGAGCTTTCTTT,CASSLGRGLRAFF
.,.,TRBV4-1,TRBJ2-3,TGCGCCAGCAGCCAAATAGCGGTCTCTAGCACAGATACGCAGTATTTT,CASSQIAVSSTDTQYF
.,.,TRBV5-1,TRBJ2-7,TGCGCCAGCAGCTTGACCTCGGACGAGCAGTACTTC,CASSLTSDEQYF
.,.,TRBV5-1,TRBJ1-2,TGCGCCAGCAGGGCGACAGAGCGCCTGGACTATGGCTACACCTTC,CASRATERLDYGYTF
TRBD1,.,TRBV5-1,TRBJ2-1,TGCGCCAGCAGCTTGGCATTCGGACAGGGGGCTGGTGAGCAGTTCTTC,CASSLAFGQGAGEQFF
TRBD2,.,TRBV18,TRBJ2-2,TGTGCCAGCTCACCACGGACTAGCGGGGGTACGAACACCGGGGAGCTGTTTTTT,CASSPRTSGGTNTGELFF
.,.,TRBV5-1,TRBJ2-7,TGCGCCAGCAGCACCACTTTTAGCAGCTCCTACGAGCAGTACTTC,CASSTTFSSSYEQYF
TRBD2,.,TRBV11-2,TRBJ2-3,TGTGCCAGCAGCCCCCAAGGACTAGCGGGGCAGTATTTT,CASSPQGLAGQYF
.,once,TRBV7-2,TRBJ1-5,TGTGCCAGCAGCTTACCGGGTAACAATCAGCCCCAGCATTTT,CASSLPGNNQPQHF
TRBD2,once,TRBV3-1/TRBV3-2,TRBJ2-2,TGTGCCAGCAGCAGATTTACTAGCGGGGGGTCTTCCGGGGAGCTGTTTTTT,CASSRFTSGGSSGELFF
.,.,TRBV30,TRBJ1-1,TGTGCCTGGAGAGGAGGTTGGAACACTGAAGCTTTCTTT,CAWRGGWNTEAFF
TRBD1,.,TRBV5-1,TRBJ2-3,TGCGCCAGCAGCTCGGACAGGGGGCGGCCAGATACGCAGTATTTT,CASSSDRGRPDTQYF
.,.,TRBV15,TRBJ1-5,TGTGCCACCAGCGGATTCGGACAGAGCAATCAGCCCCAGCATTTT,CATSGFGQSNQPQHF
TRBD1,.,TRBV7-2,TRBJ2-5,TGTGCCAGCAGTTCTAACAGGGGGAAGGAGACCCAGTACTTC,CASSSNRGKETQYF
TRBD1,.,TRBV6-4,TRBJ2-1,TGTGCCAGCAGTCACGCACAGGGGGCTGTGTTCTTC,CASSHAQGAVFF
.,once,TRBV27,TRBJ2-7,TGTGCCAGCAGTATTCCGGGAACCTACGAGCAGTACTTC,CASSIPGTYEQYF
TRBD2,.,TRBV24-1,TRBJ2-2,TGTGCCACCAGTGATTGGGGAGGGACCAACACCGGGGAGCTGTTTTTT,CATSDWGGTNTGELFF
TRBD1,.,TRBV9,TRBJ2-7,TGTGCCAGCAGCGTAGACAGGGGCACCTACGAGCAGTACTTC,CASSVDRGTYEQYF
TRBD2,.,TRBV28,TRBJ2-3,TGTGCCAGCAGTTTAGTTACTAGCGGGGGGAGCCCAGATACGCAGTATTTT,CASSLVTSGGSPDTQYF
.,.,TRBV27,TRBJ1-5,TGTGCCAGCAGTCCTCAGGATAGCAATCAGCCCCAGCATTTT,CASSPQDSNQPQHF
TRBD1,.,TRBV6-5,TRBJ2-7,TGTGCCAGCAGTTACGTACAGGGGCTCTCCTACGAGCAGTACTTC,CASSYVQGLSYEQYF
.,.,TRBV25-1,TRBJ1-1,TGTGCCAGCAGGCGGAATGGACAGACTGAAGCTTTCTTT,CASRRNGQTEAFF
.,.,TRBV19,TRBJ1-2,TGTGCCAGTAGTATACTGGACGCGGAGGGCTATGGCTACACCTTC,CASSILDAEGYGYTF
TRBD1,.,TRBV27,TRBJ2-2,TGTGCCAGCAGAAGACAGGGTGGCACCGGGGAGCTGTTTTTT,CASRRQGGTGELFF
.,.,TRBV2,TRBJ1-2,TGTGCCAGCAGTGGGGGGCCCACCGGACTTGGCTACACCTTC,CASSGGPTGLGYTF
TRBD1,.,TRBV5-6,TRBJ1-5,TGTGCCAGCAGCTTTGGTGGCAGGGGGGGCAATCAGCCCCAGCATTTT,CASSFGGRGGNQPQHF
.,.,TRBV6-5,TRBJ2-2,TGTGCCAGCAGCGAGGACAGTATTCTTACCGGGGAGCTGTTTTTT,CASSEDSILTGELFF
.,.,TRBV5-1,TRBJ2-3,TGCGCCAGCAGCTTGCCGAGGGGGGGCCCGACAGATACGCAGTATTTT,CASSLPRGGPTDTQYF
TRBD1,.,TRBV3-1/TRBV3-2,TRBJ1-3,TGTGCCAGCAGCCCGTCCCGGACAGGGGGCTTTCGCTCTGGAAACACCATATATTTT,CASSPSRTGGFRSGNTIYF
TRBD1,.,TRBV6-4,TRBJ2-3,TGTGCCAGCAGTGACGGGACAGGGACAGATACGCAGTATTTT,CASSDGTGTDTQYF
.,.,TRBV5-1,TRBJ2-3,TGCGCCAGCAGCTTGGAACGGGCTAGCCCAGATACGCAGTATTTT,CASSLERASPDTQYF
.,few,TRBV24-1,TRBJ2-1,TGTGCCACCAGTGATTCTCACAATGAGCAGTTCTTC,CATSDSHNEQFF
TRBD1,.,TRBV5-1,TRBJ2-1,TGCGCCAGCAGCTTGGGACAGGGTCACAATGAGCAGTTCTTC,CASSLGQGHNEQFF
TRBD1,.,TRBV7-9,TRBJ2-7,TGTGCCAGCAGCCCACGGACAGGTACCTACGAGCAGTACTTC,CASSPRTGTYEQYF
TRBD2,.,TRBV12-5,TRBJ2-5,TGTGCTAGTGGTTTGGGACTAGCGGGGGGGCGCGAGACCCAGTACTTC,CASGLGLAGGRETQYF
.,.,TRBV27,TRBJ1-2,TGTGCCAGCAGTCTATCGGGCGAATATGGCTACACCTTC,CASSLSGEYGYTF
TRBD1,.,TRBV2,TRBJ1-1,TGTGCCAGCCAAGGACAGGGATCGAACACTGAAGCTTTCTTT,CASQGQGSNTEAFF
.,many,TRBV2,TRBJ2-5,TGTGCCAGCAGTGCCGCCCCTATATTTCGTCCGGAGACCCAGTACTTC,CASSAAPIFRPETQYF